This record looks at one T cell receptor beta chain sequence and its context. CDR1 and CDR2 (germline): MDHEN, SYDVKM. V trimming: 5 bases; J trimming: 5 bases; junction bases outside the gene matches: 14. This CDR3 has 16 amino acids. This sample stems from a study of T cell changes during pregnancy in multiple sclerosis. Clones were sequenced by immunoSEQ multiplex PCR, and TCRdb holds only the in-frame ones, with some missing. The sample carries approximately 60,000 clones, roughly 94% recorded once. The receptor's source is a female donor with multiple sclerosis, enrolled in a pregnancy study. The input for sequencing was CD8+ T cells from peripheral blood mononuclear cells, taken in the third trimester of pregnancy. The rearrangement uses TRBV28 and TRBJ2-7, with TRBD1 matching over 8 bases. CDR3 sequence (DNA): TGTGCCAGCAGTCTCCCGGTACAGGGGGGATCGCACGAGCAGTACTTC. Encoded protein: CASSLPVQGGSHEQYF.